The source of this T cell receptor (beta chain) is a study of cytomegalovirus exposure and HLA in healthy donors. Study outcomes and limitations: Associated with HLA alleles at 0.05 false discovery rate in a later analysis were 15,000 to 20,000 TCR beta sequences.

13 Jbeta primers and 60 Vbeta primers were used for the PCR. Only in-frame clones appear in the TCRdb table, and some are missing; sequencing was by immunoSEQ multiplex PCR. Of about 93,000 clones in the sample, over 75% were seen once. On this clone: What it binds is not known.

This TCR was sampled from a man aged 45 to 65 in good health and CMV-seronegative. The sample was PBMCs.

The CDR3 DNA is TGTGCCACCAGCAGAGCCCAGGACAGGGGGCTCGTCTATGGCTACACCTTC. As protein: CATSRAQDRGLVYGYTF. The chain employs TRBV15 and TRBJ1-2; 11 bases are shared with TRBD1. The junction had 8 bases not matched to a gene; V was cut back by 1 base and J by 4 bases. The length of the CDR3 is 17 residues. Germline V gene data show CDR1 as LNHNV and CDR2 as YYDKDF (reference sequence).